Listed here are 6 T cell receptor beta chains from one sample, sequenced in a study of monozygotic twins with inflammatory bowel disease. TCRdb re-called the 5' RACE reads; every CDR3 protein appears as one record, without DNA. The sample's table shows about 300,000 distinct CDR3 sequences. The sequenced sample consisted of blood. These receptors came from a human donor with ulcerative colitis or Crohn's disease, or a healthy co-twin of an affected twin (not recorded which).

The CDR3 protein is CASSQHRGLGDQPQHF. The chain joins TRBV4-3 to TRBJ1-5; TCRdb selects TRBD1, and the lack of DNA leaves this call unchecked. Germline CDR1 is LGHNA and CDR2 is YSLEER. The CDR3 covers 16 residues.

This rearrangement joins TRBV5-1 to TRBJ2-4. Per germline, CDR1 SGHRS and CDR2 YFSETQ. The CDR3 covers 13 residues. The CDR3 here is CASSLDTLNIQYF.

The gene calls are TRBV28 and TRBJ2-5; absent DNA, TCRdb's TRBD2 call cannot be checked. Germline CDR1 reads MDHEN; CDR2 reads SYDVKM. There are 14 residues in the CDR3. Here the CDR3 reads CASKLAGVVETQYF.

The V gene is TRBV28, the J gene TRBJ2-7; TCRdb reports TRBD1, a call that lacks DNA to check it against. Per germline, CDR1 MDHEN and CDR2 SYDVKM. The CDR3 runs 14 residues. CDR3 sequence reads: CASTIGPAPYEQYF. Full variable domain (missing parts from reference TRBV28 and TRBJ2-7): DVKVTQSSRYLVKRTGEKVFLECVQDMDHENMFWYRQDPGLGLRLIYFSYDVKMKEKGDIPEGYSVSREKKERFSLILESASTNQTSMYLCASTIGPAPYEQYFGPGTRLTVT.

The chain has TRBV7-2 and TRBJ2-4; TCRdb names TRBD2, which stays unverified in the absence of DNA. CDR1 and CDR2 from the germline V gene are SGHTA and FQGNSA. The CDR3 runs 16 residues. The CDR3 loop is CASTLRGPLAKNIQYF.

This chain joins TRBV7-2 and TRBJ2-7; TCRdb names TRBD2, which stays unverified in the absence of DNA. CDR1 and CDR2 from the germline V gene are SGHTA and FQGNSA. The CDR3 runs 15 residues. CDR3 sequence reads: CASSLRSGGAYEQYF.